A selection of T cell receptor beta chains follows, all from one sample in a study of CD8+ T cells in alopecia areata. Some clones are missing from TCRdb's copy, which holds only in-frame ones; the method was immunoSEQ multiplex PCR. This sample carries under 150,000 clones, roughly three fifths of them seen once, and the ten largest clones take 3% to 3.5%. Sample: CD4+ T cells sorted from blood, taken at week 24, from a patient treated with tofacitinib. The receptors shown here come from a human donor with alopecia areata. Both conserved end residues are part of each CDR3. A D gene is named only where the DNA matches it firmly. Size tells how often a clone was seen (once, few, many) or the class of an expanded clone, and some rows leave it out.

v_call	j_call	clone_size	d_call	cdr3_nt	cdr3_aa
TRBV29-1	TRBJ2-5	NA	TRBD2	TGCAGCGGGTATGGCGGGGGGGCCAGAGAGACCCAGTACTTC	CSGYGGGARETQYF
TRBV29-1	TRBJ2-4	few	TRBD1	TGCAGCGGTACCGGGACAGAAAACATTCAGTACTTC	CSGTGTENIQYF
TRBV11-2	TRBJ2-2	NA	TRBD2	TGTGCCAGCAGTCCACTAGCGGGGGGACCGAACACCGGGGAGCTGTTTTTT	CASSPLAGGPNTGELFF
TRBV5-1	TRBJ2-3	NA	NA	TGCGCCAGCAGTCGGGGGATCCAGAGCACAGATACGCAGTATTTT	CASSRGIQSTDTQYF
TRBV30	TRBJ2-2	NA	TRBD1	TGTGCCTCCGGGACAGGGGTGTCCGGGGAGCTGTTTTTT	CASGTGVSGELFF
TRBV5-1	TRBJ2-1	NA	TRBD1	TGCGCCAGCAGCCAGGGGGACCAATCCTCCTACAATGAGCAGTTCTTC	CASSQGDQSSYNEQFF
TRBV4-2	TRBJ1-2	NA	NA	TGTGCCAGCAGCCAAGAGTGGAGGACCGCTTCAGGCTATGGCTACACCTTC	CASSQEWRTASGYGYTF
TRBV29-1	TRBJ2-7	NA	NA	TGCAGCGCCCTAGAGGCCTCGGAGCAGTACTTC	CSALEASEQYF
TRBV6-5	TRBJ2-7	NA	NA	TGTGCCAGCAGTCAAACAGATTTCTACGAGCAGTACTTC	CASSQTDFYEQYF
TRBV29-1	TRBJ2-3	NA	TRBD2	TGCAGCGTTGAAACTAGCGGGGTGAGCACAGATACGCAGTATTTT	CSVETSGVSTDTQYF
TRBV9	TRBJ2-6	NA	NA	TGTGCCAGCAGCGTACAGGGCTCTGGGGCCAACGTCCTGACTTTC	CASSVQGSGANVLTF
TRBV30	TRBJ1-2	NA	NA	TGTGCCTGGAACACAGTGAGCTATGGCTACACCTTC	CAWNTVSYGYTF
TRBV7-8	TRBJ2-7	NA	TRBD1	TGTGCCAGCAGCCCAACAGGGGTGTACGAGCAGTACTTC	CASSPTGVYEQYF
TRBV30	TRBJ1-6	NA	NA	TGTGCCTCGGGACTGAATAATTCACCCCTCCACTTT	CASGLNNSPLHF
TRBV10-1	TRBJ1-1	few	NA	TGCGCCAGCAGCCGGGGAGTCTTGAACACTGAAGCTTTCTTT	CASSRGVLNTEAFF
TRBV2	TRBJ2-1	NA	TRBD1	TGTGCCAGCAGTCCGGGACAGTTAAAGCTCAATGAGCAGTTCTTC	CASSPGQLKLNEQFF
TRBV5-1	TRBJ1-2	NA	TRBD1	TGCGCCAGCAAAGAGGGGACAGGGAGTAACTATGGCTACACCTTC	CASKEGTGSNYGYTF
TRBV7-3	TRBJ1-1	NA	NA	TGTGCCAGCAGCCAAGGGGGATCGAACACTGAAGCTTTCTTT	CASSQGGSNTEAFF
TRBV6-5	TRBJ1-1	few	NA	TGTGCCAGCACCAACCTCCGGTACACCGGCACTGAAGCTTTCTTT	CASTNLRYTGTEAFF
TRBV30	TRBJ1-6	once	NA	TGTGCCTGGGGCACCGGGACCGAGAATTCACCCCTCCACTTT	CAWGTGTENSPLHF